The 31 T cell receptor beta chains below all came from one sample that was sequenced in a study of blood T cell repertoires in COVID-19. The repertoire was sequenced with immunoSEQ multiplex PCR; TCRdb's copy has only in-frame clones and lacks some. The table lists about 110,000 clones, about three quarters of them singletons. Sample: peripheral blood. The receptors derive from a man aged 80 or over with COVID-19, enrolled during active disease.

The V gene is TRBV21-1, the J gene TRBJ1-3; the table gives TRBD1 as D, unverified against the DNA. TRBV21-1 is described as a pseudogene. There are 16 residues in the CDR3. The CDR3 sequence: CASSKVGDRAGNTIYF. CDR3 bases: TGTGCCAGCAGCAAAGTTGGGGACAGGGCTGGAAACACCATATATTTT.

J is TRBJ1-1 and V is TRBV6-5; D might be TRBD1 (5 bases). CDR3 size: 14 residues. Trimming left V 0 bases short and J 10 bases short, with 15 bases between. Germline CDR1 MNHEY, CDR2 SVGAGI. The CDR3 sequence is CASSYSETGRGAFF. The CDR3 DNA follows: TGTGCCAGCAGTTACTCCGAAACAGGTCGCGGAGCTTTCTTT.

J is TRBJ2-2 and V is TRBV7-9, with TRBD1 matching over 9 bases. The CDR3 is 15 amino acids. Per germline, CDR1 SEHNR and CDR2 FQNEAQ (reference sequence). V lost 5 bases to trimming and J lost 7 bases; unmatched junction nucleotides: 8. CDR3 coding DNA: TGTGCCAGCAGCCCGGGACAGGGTTGGGACGGGGAGCTGTTTTTT. Protein: CASSPGQGWDGELFF.

The V call is TRBV6-2 or TRBV6-3, the J call TRBJ2-3; D perhaps matches TRBD1 (6 bases). The CDR3 extends over 15 amino acids. Germline V gene lookup returns CDR1 MNHEY and CDR2 SVGEGT. V shed 2 bases and J shed 6 bases, with 15 bases lying between them. The CDR3 bases are TGTGCCAGCAGTTACACCCATCGCAGGGGCGATACGCAGTATTTT. Protein product: CASSYTHRRGDTQYF.

This clone was detected once. V is TRBV3-1 (or the pseudogene TRBV3-2) and J is TRBJ1-4; D is ambiguous. Germline CDR1 reads LGHDT; CDR2 reads YNNKEL (reference sequence). CDR3 length: 18 residues. V shed 4 bases and J shed 0 bases, with 18 bases lying between them. CDR3 in amino acids: CASSPPPLGDTTNEKLFF. CDR3 coding DNA: TGTGCCAGCAGCCCTCCCCCGCTAGGCGATACAACTAATGAAAAACTGTTTTTT.

The V gene is TRBV4-2, the J gene TRBJ2-1; 7 nucleotides match TRBD1. Germline V gene lookup returns CDR1 LGHNA and CDR2 YNFKEQ. The CDR3 has 15 amino acids. With V trimmed by 3 bases and J by 6 bases, 8 bases remained unmatched. The DNA for the CDR3 is TGTGCCAGCAGCCAGACAGGGTTAGGGGGCAATGAGCAGTTCTTC. This encodes CASSQTGLGGNEQFF.

CDR3: CASPNPGRGARDNTQYF. The CDR3 DNA reads TGCGCCAGCCCCAACCCCGGCCGGGGGGCGCGGGATAATACGCAGTATTTT. This chain links TRBV4-1 with TRBJ2-3; maybe TRBD2 (7 bases). Trimming stripped 8 bases from V and 7 bases from J, with 28 bases between. Germline CDR1 MGHRA, CDR2 YSYEKL. This CDR3 has 17 amino acids.

The chain combines TRBV12-3 or TRBV12-4 with TRBJ1-2; 8 nucleotides match TRBD1. V gave up 5 bases and J gave up 9 bases; unmatched junction bases: 8. This CDR3 spans 13 amino acids. CDR3 sequence reads: CASSRDRPTSYTF. The CDR3, as DNA: TGTGCCAGCAGTCGGGACAGGCCAACAAGCTACACCTTC.

The rearrangement links TRBV7-9 to TRBJ2-7; D is undetermined. CDR1 is SEHNR and CDR2 is FQNEAQ in the germline V gene (reference sequence). The CDR3 runs 13 residues. Between the trimmed V and J ends, which lost 5 bases and 1 base, there was a span of 9 bases. DNA of the CDR3: TGTGCCAGCAGCCCCTCCCCGTCCTACGAGCAGTACTTC. Translated: CASSPSPSYEQYF.

This chain joins TRBV7-3 and TRBJ1-1, with 7 bases matching TRBD1. The CDR3 has 16 residues. Germline lookup yields CDR1 SGHTA and CDR2 FQGTGA. Trimming at V came to 0 bases and at J to 1 base, leaving 5 bases not matched to a gene. CDR3 nucleotides: TGTGCCAGCAGCTTAACAACTGGACAGGAGAACACTGAAGCTTTCTTT. It yields the protein CASSLTTGQENTEAFF.

This rearrangement joins TRBV29-1 to TRBJ1-1; TRBD1 matches 8 bases. CDR3 length equals 15 residues. CDR1 is SQVTM and CDR2 is ANQGSEA in the germline V gene. The trim removed 4 bases at V and 4 bases at J, leaving 11 bases unmatched. The CDR3 region has the DNA TGCAGCGTTGGGGTCAGGGGGCGAGGTACCACTGAAGCTTTCTTT. Translation gives CSVGVRGRGTTEAFF.

This chain connects TRBV28 to TRBJ1-2; no reliable D call. The CDR3 length is 15 residues. V lost 4 bases, J lost 0 bases, and 12 bases lay in between. CDR1 is MDHEN and CDR2 is SYDVKM in the germline V gene. The CDR3: CASSSPRGANYGYTF. DNA for the CDR3: TGTGCCAGCAGTTCGCCACGAGGAGCTAACTATGGCTACACCTTC.

This chain uses TRBV5-1 with TRBJ2-5; 8 bases map to TRBD2. The junction had 3 bases not matched to a gene; V was cut back by 3 bases and J by 5 bases. The germline gives CDR1 SGHRS, CDR2 YFSETQ. The CDR3 is 13 amino acids. The CDR3 sequence: CASSSSSGETQYF. The CDR3 DNA reads TGCGCCAGCAGCTCTTCTAGCGGGGAGACCCAGTACTTC. The full variable domain, completed using reference TRBV5-1 and TRBJ2-5, is KAGVTQTPRYLIKTRGQQVTLSCSPISGHRSVSWYQQTPGQGLQFLFEYFSETQRNKGNFPGRFSGRQFSNSRSEMNVSTLELGDSALYLCASSSSSGETQYFGPGTRLLVL.

The V and J genes are TRBV5-8 and TRBJ2-3; the D gene is possibly TRBD2 (6 bases). Germline assignment: CDR1 SGHTS and CDR2 YDEGEE. The CDR3 loop spans 16 amino acids. V lost 4 bases and J 1 base, leaving 16 bases between the germline ends. DNA for the CDR3: TGTGCCAGCAGCCGACCTTACGGGGGTGGCACAGATACGCAGTATTTT. This gives the protein CASSRPYGGGTDTQYF.

The chain recombines TRBV5-1 with TRBJ2-5, with 7 bases that match TRBD2. V gave up 3 bases and J gave up 5 bases; unmatched junction bases: 19. In germline, CDR1 is SGHRS, CDR2 YFSETQ. The CDR3 has 18 amino acids. The CDR3 protein is CASSSSPFRAGAIETQYF. CDR3 nucleotide sequence: TGCGCCAGCAGCTCATCCCCGTTCCGGGCGGGAGCGATCGAGACCCAGTACTTC. Drawing the rest from reference TRBV5-1 and TRBJ2-5, the complete variable domain is KAGVTQTPRYLIKTRGQQVTLSCSPISGHRSVSWYQQTPGQGLQFLFEYFSETQRNKGNFPGRFSGRQFSNSRSEMNVSTLELGDSALYLCASSSSPFRAGAIETQYFGPGTRLLVL.

CDR3 DNA sequence: TGTGCCAGCAGTTTCTCGGAGGTCTTCGAGACCCAGTACTTC. Amino acid sequence: CASSFSEVFETQYF. The V and J genes are TRBV28 and TRBJ2-5; possible D gene TRBD2, 5 bases. Trimming pared 3 bases from V and 5 bases from J, leaving 13 bases between. The CDR3 extends over 14 amino acids. The germline gives CDR1 MDHEN, CDR2 SYDVKM. Looking up the rest from reference TRBV28 and TRBJ2-5 gives the full variable domain: DVKVTQSSRYLVKRTGEKVFLECVQDMDHENMFWYRQDPGLGLRLIYFSYDVKMKEKGDIPEGYSVSREKKERFSLILESASTNQTSMYLCASSFSEVFETQYFGPGTRLLVL.

The V call is TRBV28, the J call TRBJ2-5; maybe TRBD1 (7 bases). The length of the CDR3 is 15 residues. From germline, CDR1 is MDHEN and CDR2 SYDVKM. V lost 5 bases and J 5 bases, leaving 18 bases between the germline ends. CDR3 amino acids: CASSRGDSDWETQYF. CDR3 DNA: TGTGCCAGCAGTCGCGGGGACAGTGACTGGGAGACCCAGTACTTC.

This CDR3 reads CASSSIPGQGADTQYF. CDR3 DNA: TGTGCCAGCAGTTCTATTCCGGGACAGGGGGCAGATACGCAGTATTTT. J is TRBJ2-3 and V is TRBV6-2 or TRBV6-3, with TRBD1 identical over 11 bases. The CDR3 has 16 residues. The junction had 7 bases not matched to a gene; V was cut back by 4 bases and J by 4 bases. CDR1 is MNHEY, CDR2 SVGEGT, per germline.

The chain links TRBV5-6 to TRBJ1-2; unclear D gene. Germline V CDR1 and CDR2: SGHDT, YYEEEE. Trimming removed 4 bases from V and 0 bases from J, with 16 bases in between. The CDR3 contains 16 residues. For the CDR3, the DNA is TGTGCCAGCAGCCGGGCGGGAGCGACAACTAACTATGGCTACACCTTC. It yields the protein CASSRAGATTNYGYTF.

This clone was found a few times. The CDR3 here is CASSKGELAGGQETQYF. CDR3 nucleotides: TGTGCCAGCAGCAAAGGGGAATTAGCGGGGGGCCAAGAGACCCAGTACTTC. The V call is TRBV21-1, the J call TRBJ2-5; TRBD2 reflects the table's D call only, with no check against the DNA. TRBV21-1 is a known pseudogene. The CDR3 spans 17 residues.

The chain is built from TRBV11-2 and TRBJ2-7; 9 bases fit TRBD1. Germline CDR1 is SGHAT and CDR2 is FQNNGV. The trim removed 5 bases at V and 7 bases at J, leaving 15 bases unmatched. The CDR3 totals 16 residues. The CDR3 DNA is TGTGCCAGCAGCAAAGCCCACGGGACAGGGACCCTGGAGCAGTACTTC. It specifies CASSKAHGTGTLEQYF.

The chain employs TRBV10-2 and TRBJ2-5; no clear D. Germline V gives CDR1 WSHSY, CDR2 SAAADI. Trimming cost V 2 bases and J 2 bases, with 6 bases left between them. The CDR3 loop spans 13 amino acids. This CDR3 is CASSEPAQETQYF. The CDR3 coding sequence is TGCGCCAGCAGTGAGCCAGCGCAAGAGACCCAGTACTTC.

V gene TRBV18 combines with J gene TRBJ2-1; maybe TRBD1 (5 bases). Trimming took 4 bases from V and 7 from J, leaving 11 bases between them. The germline CDR1 and CDR2 sequences are KGHSH and LQKENI. CDR3 length: 13 amino acids. The DNA for the CDR3 is TGTGCCAGCTCACGACAGACGACGAATGAGCAGTTCTTC. Residues: CASSRQTTNEQFF.

This chain uses TRBV5-1 with TRBJ2-7; 7 bases line up with TRBD2. V was pared by 3 bases and J by 6 bases, with 9 bases of the junction left unmatched. CDR1 is SGHRS and CDR2 is YFSETQ in the germline V gene. This CDR3 has 14 residues. The CDR3 bases are TGCGCCAGCAGCTCGAGCGGGGCGGTTTTCGAGCAGTACTTC. Its translation is CASSSSGAVFEQYF.

The rearrangement joins TRBV5-1 to TRBJ2-7; 9 bases line up with TRBD2. Per the germline V gene, CDR1 is SGHRS and CDR2 is YFSETQ. V lost 4 bases to trimming and J lost 7 bases; unmatched junction nucleotides: 21. This CDR3 region has 18 residues. The CDR3, as DNA: TGCGCCAGCAGCAGGACAGCCCAGACGGCGGGAGGGCCGGGGGAGCAGTACTTC. This codes for CASSRTAQTAGGPGEQYF.

V usage is TRBV28 and J usage is TRBJ1-4, with 9 bases fitting TRBD1. V gave up 3 bases and J gave up 6 bases; unmatched junction bases: 5. The CDR3 runs to 15 residues. CDR1 and CDR2 from the germline V gene are MDHEN and SYDVKM. CDR3 nucleotides: TGTGCCAGCAGTTTGACGAGACAGGGGGATGAAAAACTGTTTTTT. Translated, it gives CASSLTRQGDEKLFF. The whole variable domain, remainder taken from reference TRBV28 and TRBJ1-4, is DVKVTQSSRYLVKRTGEKVFLECVQDMDHENMFWYRQDPGLGLRLIYFSYDVKMKEKGDIPEGYSVSREKKERFSLILESASTNQTSMYLCASSLTRQGDEKLFFGSGTQLSVL.

The CDR3, as DNA: TGTGCCAGCAGCTTATCACAGGGGGTAGTCGGGGAGCTGTTTTTT. Translating gives CASSLSQGVVGELFF. V usage is TRBV7-3 and J usage is TRBJ2-2; the match to TRBD1 covers 8 bases. CDR1 and CDR2 (germline): SGHTA, FQGTGA. This CDR3 has 15 amino acids. V lost 2 bases to trimming and J lost 7 bases; unmatched junction nucleotides: 6.

The chain has TRBV27 and TRBJ2-1; 10 positions match TRBD2. CDR3 size: 14 residues. The J segment lost 3 bases and the V segment lost 6 bases, leaving 2 bases of the junction unmatched. CDR1 and CDR2 (germline): MNHEY, SMNVEV (reference sequence). The CDR3 sequence is CASSGLAVYNEQFF. The DNA for the CDR3 is TGTGCCAGCAGCGGACTAGCGGTCTACAATGAGCAGTTCTTC.

The chain joins TRBV3-1 (or the pseudogene TRBV3-2) to TRBJ2-1; D gene unclear. V was trimmed by 0 bases and J by 7 bases, leaving 7 bases between them. This CDR3 comprises 13 residues. Per germline, CDR1 LGHDT and CDR2 YNNKEL (reference sequence). DNA for the CDR3: TGTGCCAGCAGCCAAGATTCTGTAAATGAGCAGTTCTTC. The encoded protein is CASSQDSVNEQFF.

The chain recombines TRBV7-8 with TRBJ1-1; TRBD1 agrees at 7 bases. The V and J ends lost 3 bases and 1 base, in that order; junction bases with no gene match: 5. This CDR3 is built from 15 residues. Germline CDR1 is SGHVS and CDR2 is FQNEAQ. CDR3 region: CASSFQGQRNTEAFF. The CDR3 region has the DNA TGTGCCAGCAGCTTCCAGGGACAGAGGAACACTGAAGCTTTCTTT.

V usage is TRBV18 and J usage is TRBJ2-5; 9 bases are a match to TRBD2. Looked up from germline, CDR1 is KGHSH and CDR2 is LQKENI. J lost 4 bases, V lost 0 bases, and 9 bases had no gene match. This CDR3 region has 17 residues. The CDR3 is CASSPPPGGRAGETQYF. CDR3 coding DNA: TGTGCCAGCTCACCACCCCCTGGCGGGAGGGCCGGAGAGACCCAGTACTTC. Complete variable domain (other parts from reference TRBV18 and TRBJ2-5): NAGVMQNPRHLVRRRGQEARLRCSPMKGHSHVYWYRQLPEEGLKFMVYLQKENIIDESGMPKERFSAEFPKEGPSILRIQQVVRGDSAAYFCASSPPPGGRAGETQYFGPGTRLLVL.